The subject of this entry is one T cell receptor (beta chain). What it recognizes is unknown. In germline, CDR1 is MNHEY, CDR2 SMNVEV (reference sequence). Trimming at V came to 0 bases and at J to 9 bases, leaving 10 bases not matched to a gene. CDR3 length equals 16 residues. Sequencing was performed with immunoSEQ multiplex PCR; in TCRdb, only in-frame clones are kept and a portion is missing. Among a few hundred thousand clones listed, roughly 70% were seen once. The source of the sample is a study of shared clonotypes between healthy human individuals. The study, taken as a whole, reports: The study's rarefaction showed incomplete sorted-subset sequencing despite large depth.

The J gene is TRBJ2-1, the V gene TRBV27, with 8 bases lining up with TRBD1. The material sequenced was memory CD4+ T cells sorted from blood. Subset denoted: CD45RA-negative fraction. The receptor's source is a man in his thirties or forties in good health. CDR3 nucleotide sequence: TGTGCCAGCAGTTTATCGGGGACAGGAATTCGGAGTGAGCAGTTCTTC. It codes for CASSLSGTGIRSEQFF.